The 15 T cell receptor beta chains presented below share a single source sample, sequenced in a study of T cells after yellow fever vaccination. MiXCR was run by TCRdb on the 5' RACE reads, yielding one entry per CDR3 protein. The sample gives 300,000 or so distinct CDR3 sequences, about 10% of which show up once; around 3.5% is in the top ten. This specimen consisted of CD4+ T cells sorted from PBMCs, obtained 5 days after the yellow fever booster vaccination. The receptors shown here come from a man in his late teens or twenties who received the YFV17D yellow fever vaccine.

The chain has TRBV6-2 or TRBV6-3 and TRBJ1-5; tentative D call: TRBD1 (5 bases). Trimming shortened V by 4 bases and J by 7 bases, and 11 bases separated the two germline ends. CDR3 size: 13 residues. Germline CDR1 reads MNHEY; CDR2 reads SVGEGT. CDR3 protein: CASSSPRGQPQHF. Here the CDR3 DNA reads TGTGCCAGCAGTTCCCCTCGGGGCCAGCCCCAGCATTTT.

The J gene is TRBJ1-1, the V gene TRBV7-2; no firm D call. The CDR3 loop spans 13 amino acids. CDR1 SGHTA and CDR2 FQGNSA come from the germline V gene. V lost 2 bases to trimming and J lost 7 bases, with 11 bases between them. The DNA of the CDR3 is TGTGCCAGCAGCTTATCGGTTTGGGGTGAAGCTTTCTTT. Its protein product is CASSLSVWGEAFF.

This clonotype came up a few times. The CDR3 sequence is CASTPGRHNSPLHF. CDR3 coding DNA: TGTGCCAGCACCCCGGGACGGCATAATTCACCCCTCCACTTT. The chain joins TRBV7-2 to TRBJ1-6, with D maybe TRBD1 (5 bases). This CDR3 has 14 residues. V lost 7 bases and J lost 5, with 12 bases in between. CDR1 is SGHTA, CDR2 FQGNSA, per germline.

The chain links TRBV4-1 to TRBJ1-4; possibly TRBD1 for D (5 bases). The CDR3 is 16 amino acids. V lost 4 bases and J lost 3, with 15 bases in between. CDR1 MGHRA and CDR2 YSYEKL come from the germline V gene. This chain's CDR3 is CASSLSVGVANEKLFF. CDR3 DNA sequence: TGCGCCAGCAGCCTGTCAGTGGGGGTTGCTAATGAAAAACTGTTTTTT.

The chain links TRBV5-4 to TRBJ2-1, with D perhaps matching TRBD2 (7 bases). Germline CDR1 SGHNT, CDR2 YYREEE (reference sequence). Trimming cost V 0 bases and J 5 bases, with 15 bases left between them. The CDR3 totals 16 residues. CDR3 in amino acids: CASSLALSGGHNEQFF. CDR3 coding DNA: TGTGCCAGCAGCTTGGCCCTGTCGGGGGGCCACAATGAGCAGTTCTTC.

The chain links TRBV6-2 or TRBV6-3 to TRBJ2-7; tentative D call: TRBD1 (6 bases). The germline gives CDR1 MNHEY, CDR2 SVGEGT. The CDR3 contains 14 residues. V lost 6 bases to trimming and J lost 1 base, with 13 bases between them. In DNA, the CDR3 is TGTGCCAGCAGCCGAGACAGGAATTCCTACGAGCAGTACTTC. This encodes CASSRDRNSYEQYF.

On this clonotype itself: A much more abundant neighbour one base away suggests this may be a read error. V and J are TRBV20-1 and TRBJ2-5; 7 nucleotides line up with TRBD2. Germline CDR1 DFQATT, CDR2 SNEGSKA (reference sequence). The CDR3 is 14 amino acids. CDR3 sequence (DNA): TGCAGTGATAGAGATCCCCGGGGAGGGGAGACCCAGTACTTC. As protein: CSDRDPRGGETQYF.

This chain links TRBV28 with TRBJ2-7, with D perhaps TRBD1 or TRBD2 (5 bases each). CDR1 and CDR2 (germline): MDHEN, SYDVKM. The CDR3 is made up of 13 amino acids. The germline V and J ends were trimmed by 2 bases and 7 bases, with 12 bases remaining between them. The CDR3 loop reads CASSLNGAREQYV. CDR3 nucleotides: TGTGCCAGCAGTTTAAACGGGGCGCGGGAGCAGTACGTC.

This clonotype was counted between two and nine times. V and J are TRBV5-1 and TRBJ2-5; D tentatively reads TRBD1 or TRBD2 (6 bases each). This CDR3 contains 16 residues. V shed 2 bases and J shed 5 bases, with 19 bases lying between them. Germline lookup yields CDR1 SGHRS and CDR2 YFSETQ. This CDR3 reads CASSLSSLGGGETQYF. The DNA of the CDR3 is TGCGCCAGCAGCTTAAGTTCCCTCGGGGGCGGGGAGACCCAGTACTTC.

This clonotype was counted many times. The CDR3 bases are TGTGCTAGTGGTTTGGGACACTCTGGGGCCAACGTCCTGACTTTC. It is translated as CASGLGHSGANVLTF. V usage is TRBV12-5 and J usage is TRBJ2-6; D uncertain. V lost 1 base to trimming and J lost 0 bases, with 4 bases between them. Germline loops: CDR1 LGHNT, CDR2 FRNRAP. This CDR3 region has 15 residues.

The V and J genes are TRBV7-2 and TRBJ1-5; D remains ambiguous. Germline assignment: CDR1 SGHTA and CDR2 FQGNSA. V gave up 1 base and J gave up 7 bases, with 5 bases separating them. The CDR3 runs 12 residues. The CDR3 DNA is TGTGCCAGCAGCTTAGACAGACAGCCCCAGCATTTT. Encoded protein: CASSLDRQPQHF. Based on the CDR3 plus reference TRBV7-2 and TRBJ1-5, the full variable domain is GAGVSQSPSNKVTEKGKDVELRCDPISGHTALYWYRQSLGQGLEFLIYFQGNSAPDKSGLPSDRFSAERTGGSVSTLTIQRTQQEDSAVYLCASSLDRQPQHFGDGTRLSIL.

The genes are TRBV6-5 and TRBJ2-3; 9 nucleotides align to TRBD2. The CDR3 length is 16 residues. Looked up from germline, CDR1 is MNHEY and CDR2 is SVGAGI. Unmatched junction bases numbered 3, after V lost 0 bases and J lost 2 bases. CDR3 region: CASSYSPSGDTDTQYF. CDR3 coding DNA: TGTGCCAGCAGTTACTCGCCTAGCGGGGACACAGATACGCAGTATTTT.

The CDR3 region has the DNA TGCGCCAGCGGGGACTTTCGAAGCGCTGAAGCTTTCTTT. It is translated as CASGDFRSAEAFF. This sequence joins TRBV4-1 and TRBJ1-1; D is possibly TRBD1 (5 bases). The CDR3 sequence is 13 residues long. The germline V and J ends were trimmed by 8 bases and 6 bases, with 16 bases remaining between them. Per the germline V gene, CDR1 is MGHRA and CDR2 is YSYEKL.

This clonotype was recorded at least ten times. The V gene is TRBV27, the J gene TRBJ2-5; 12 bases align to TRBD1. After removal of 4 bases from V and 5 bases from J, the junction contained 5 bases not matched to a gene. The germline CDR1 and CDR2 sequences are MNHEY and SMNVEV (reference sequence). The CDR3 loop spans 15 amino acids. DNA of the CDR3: TGTGCCAGCAGTTCGGGGACAGGGGGCGTGGAGACCCAGTACTTC. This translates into CASSSGTGGVETQYF.

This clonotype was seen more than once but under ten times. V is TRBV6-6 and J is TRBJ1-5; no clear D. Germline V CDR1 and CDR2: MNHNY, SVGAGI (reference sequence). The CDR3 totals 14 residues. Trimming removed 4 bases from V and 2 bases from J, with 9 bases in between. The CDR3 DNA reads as TGTGCCAGCAGTTGGTCCCCGGGCAATCAGCCCCAGCATTTT. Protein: CASSWSPGNQPQHF.